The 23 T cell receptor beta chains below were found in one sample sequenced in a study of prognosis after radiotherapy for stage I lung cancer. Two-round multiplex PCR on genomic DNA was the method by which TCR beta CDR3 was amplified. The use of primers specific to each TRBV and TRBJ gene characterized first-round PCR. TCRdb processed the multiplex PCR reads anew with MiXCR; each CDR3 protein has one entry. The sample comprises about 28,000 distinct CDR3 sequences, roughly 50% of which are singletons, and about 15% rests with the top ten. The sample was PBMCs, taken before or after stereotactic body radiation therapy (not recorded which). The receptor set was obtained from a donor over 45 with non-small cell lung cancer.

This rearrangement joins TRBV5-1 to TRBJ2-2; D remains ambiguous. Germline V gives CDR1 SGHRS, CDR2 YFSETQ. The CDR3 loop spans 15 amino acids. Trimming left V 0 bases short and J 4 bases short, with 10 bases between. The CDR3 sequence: CASSLGAYGTGELFF. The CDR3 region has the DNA TGCGCCAGCAGCTTGGGAGCCTACGGCACCGGGGAGCTGTTTTTT. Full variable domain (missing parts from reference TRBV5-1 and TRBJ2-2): KAGVTQTPRYLIKTRGQQVTLSCSPISGHRSVSWYQQTPGQGLQFLFEYFSETQRNKGNFPGRFSGRQFSNSRSEMNVSTLELGDSALYLCASSLGAYGTGELFFGEGSRLTVL.

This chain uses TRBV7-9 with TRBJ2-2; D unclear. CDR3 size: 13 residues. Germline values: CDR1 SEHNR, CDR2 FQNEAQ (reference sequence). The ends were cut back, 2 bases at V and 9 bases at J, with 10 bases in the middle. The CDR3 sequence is CASSLSDLWELFF. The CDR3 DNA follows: TGTGCCAGCAGCTTATCTGACCTGTGGGAGCTGTTTTTT.

CDR3 DNA: TGTGCCAGCAGTTACTCCGCCTCGGGGACAAACGGCAATGAGCAGTTCTTC. It yields the protein CASSYSASGTNGNEQFF. The genes are TRBV6-9 and TRBJ2-1; possible D gene TRBD1, 6 bases. V lost 3 bases and J 6 bases, leaving 21 bases between the germline ends. Germline assignment: CDR1 MNHGY and CDR2 SVAAGI. This CDR3 has 17 residues.

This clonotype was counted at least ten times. CDR3 sequence reads: CASSRNEGGLAGQETQYF. The DNA for the CDR3 is TGTGCCAGCTCACGCAACGAAGGAGGACTAGCGGGGCAAGAGACCCAGTACTTC. The rearrangement uses TRBV18 and TRBJ2-5; 12 bases align to TRBD2. Germline assignment: CDR1 KGHSH and CDR2 LQKENI. Losses at the gene ends were 4 bases for V and 2 bases for J; bases not matched to a gene: 11. CDR3 length equals 18 residues.

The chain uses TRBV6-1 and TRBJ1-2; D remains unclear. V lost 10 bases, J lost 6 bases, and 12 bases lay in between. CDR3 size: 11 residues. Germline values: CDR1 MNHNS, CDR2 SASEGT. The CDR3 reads CATVWGNGYTF. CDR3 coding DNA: TGTGCCACCGTTTGGGGAAATGGCTACACCTTC.

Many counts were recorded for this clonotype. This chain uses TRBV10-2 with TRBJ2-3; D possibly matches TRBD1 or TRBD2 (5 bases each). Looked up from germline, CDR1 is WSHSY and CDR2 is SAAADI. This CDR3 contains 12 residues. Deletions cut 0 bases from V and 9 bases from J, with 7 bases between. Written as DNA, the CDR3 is TGCGCCAGCAGTGAGTCGGGGGAGACGCAGTATTTT. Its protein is CASSESGETQYF.

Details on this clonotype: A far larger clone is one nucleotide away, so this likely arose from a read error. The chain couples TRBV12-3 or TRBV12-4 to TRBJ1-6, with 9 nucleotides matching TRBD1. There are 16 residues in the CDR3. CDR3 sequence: CASSFGTGMRNTESFF. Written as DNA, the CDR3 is TGTGCCAGCAGTTTTGGGACAGGGATGAGGAACACTGAATCTTTCTTT.

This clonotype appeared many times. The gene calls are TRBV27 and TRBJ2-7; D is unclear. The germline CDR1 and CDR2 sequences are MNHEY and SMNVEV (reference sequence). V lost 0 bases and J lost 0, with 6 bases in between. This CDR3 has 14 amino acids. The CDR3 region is CASSLSSSSYEQYF. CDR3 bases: TGTGCCAGCAGTTTATCATCGAGCTCCTACGAGCAGTACTTC.

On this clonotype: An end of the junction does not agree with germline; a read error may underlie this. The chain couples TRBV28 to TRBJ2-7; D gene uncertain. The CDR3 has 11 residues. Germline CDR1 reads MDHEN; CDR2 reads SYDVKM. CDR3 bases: TGTGCCAGCCGTCTGGCAAGAGAGCATTACTTC. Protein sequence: CASRLAREHYF.

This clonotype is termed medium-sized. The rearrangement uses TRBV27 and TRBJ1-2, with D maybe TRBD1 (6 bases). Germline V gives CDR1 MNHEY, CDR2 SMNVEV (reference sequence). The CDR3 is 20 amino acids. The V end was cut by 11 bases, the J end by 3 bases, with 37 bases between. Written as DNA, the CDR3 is TGTGCCCCGCCAGCAGTAGGAAAGAGCTTGGACAGAGGACGAGACTATGGCTACACCTTC. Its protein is CAPPAVGKSLDRGRDYGYTF.

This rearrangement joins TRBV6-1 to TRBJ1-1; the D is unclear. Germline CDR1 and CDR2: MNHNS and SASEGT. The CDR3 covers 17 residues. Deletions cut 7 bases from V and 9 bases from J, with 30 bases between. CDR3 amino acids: CASKDLGRAGMVAKAFF. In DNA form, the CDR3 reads TGTGCCAGCAAAGACCTCGGTCGGGCGGGAATGGTCGCTAAAGCTTTCTTT.

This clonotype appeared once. CDR3 DNA sequence: TGTGCCAGCAGCTTAAACCAGGGAATGGGCGGGGAGACAGGGGGTGACCACGAGCAGTACTTC. Translating gives CASSLNQGMGGETGGDHEQYF. The chain combines TRBV7-3 with TRBJ2-7, with 9 bases fitting TRBD1. V shed 1 base and J 5 bases; nucleotides not matched to a gene: 24. Germline CDR1 reads SGHTA; CDR2 reads FQGTGA. CDR3 length: 21 amino acids.

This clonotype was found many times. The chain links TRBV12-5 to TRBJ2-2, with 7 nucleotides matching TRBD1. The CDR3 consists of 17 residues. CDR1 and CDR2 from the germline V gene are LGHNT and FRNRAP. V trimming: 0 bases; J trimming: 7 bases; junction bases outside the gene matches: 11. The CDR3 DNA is TGTGCTAGTGGTTTGGTACTTGGCCAGGGGGTCGTCGGGGAGCTGTTTTTT. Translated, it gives CASGLVLGQGVVGELFF.

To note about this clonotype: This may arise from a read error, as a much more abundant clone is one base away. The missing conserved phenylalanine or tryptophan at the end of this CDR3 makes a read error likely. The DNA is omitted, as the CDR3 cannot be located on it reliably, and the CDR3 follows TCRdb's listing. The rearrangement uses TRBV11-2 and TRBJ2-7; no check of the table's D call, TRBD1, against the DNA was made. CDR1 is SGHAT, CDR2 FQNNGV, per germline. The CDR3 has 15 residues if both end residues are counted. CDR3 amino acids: CASSLVAGGTYEQCL.

The CDR3 DNA sequence: TGCAGTGCTCAGGATAGCGGGAGGGCCAGGAATGAGCAGTTCTTC. As protein: CSAQDSGRARNEQFF. This chain links TRBV20-1 with TRBJ2-1; 11 bases are shared with TRBD2. Per the germline V gene, CDR1 is DFQATT and CDR2 is SNEGSKA (reference sequence). V was pared by 5 bases and J by 7 bases, with 10 bases of the junction left unmatched. This CDR3 spans 15 amino acids.

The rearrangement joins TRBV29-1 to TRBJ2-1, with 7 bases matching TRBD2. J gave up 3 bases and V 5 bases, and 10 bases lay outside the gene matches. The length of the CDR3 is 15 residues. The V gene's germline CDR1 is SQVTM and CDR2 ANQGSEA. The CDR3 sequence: CSVLGGGMGYNEQFF. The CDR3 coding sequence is TGCAGCGTTTTGGGGGGGGGAATGGGCTACAATGAGCAGTTCTTC.

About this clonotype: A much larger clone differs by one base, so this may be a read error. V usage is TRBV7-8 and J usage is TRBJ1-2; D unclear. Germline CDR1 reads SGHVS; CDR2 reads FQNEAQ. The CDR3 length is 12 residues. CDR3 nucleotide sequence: TGTGCCAGCAGCCCTATCCTGGGTGGCTACGCCTTC. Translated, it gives CASSPILGGYAF.

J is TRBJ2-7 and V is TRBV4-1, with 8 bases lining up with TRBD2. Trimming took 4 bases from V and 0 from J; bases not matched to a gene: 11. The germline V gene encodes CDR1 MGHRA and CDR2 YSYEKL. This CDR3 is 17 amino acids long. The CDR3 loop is CASSPSPDGGDSYEQYF. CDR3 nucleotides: TGCGCCAGCAGCCCCTCTCCTGACGGGGGGGACTCCTACGAGCAGTACTTC.

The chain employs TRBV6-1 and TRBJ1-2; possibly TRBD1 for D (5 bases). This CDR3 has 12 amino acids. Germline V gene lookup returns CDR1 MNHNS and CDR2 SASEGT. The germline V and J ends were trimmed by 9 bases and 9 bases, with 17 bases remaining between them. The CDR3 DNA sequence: TGTGCCAGTTTAGGGGACCCGGGGTGCTACACCTTC. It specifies CASLGDPGCYTF.

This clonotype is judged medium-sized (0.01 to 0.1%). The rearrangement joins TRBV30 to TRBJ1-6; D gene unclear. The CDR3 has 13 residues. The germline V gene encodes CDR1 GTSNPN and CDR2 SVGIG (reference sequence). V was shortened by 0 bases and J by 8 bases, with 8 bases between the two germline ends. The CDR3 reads CAWSVNWDSPLHF. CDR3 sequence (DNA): TGTGCCTGGAGTGTCAATTGGGATTCACCCCTCCACTTT.

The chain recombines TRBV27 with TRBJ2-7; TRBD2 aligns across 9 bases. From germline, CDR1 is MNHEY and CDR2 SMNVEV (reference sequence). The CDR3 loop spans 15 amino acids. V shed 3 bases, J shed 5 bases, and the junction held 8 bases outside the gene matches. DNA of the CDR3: TGTGCCAGCAGTTTTCAGCCTAGCGGGAACCACGAGCAGTACTTC. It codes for CASSFQPSGNHEQYF.

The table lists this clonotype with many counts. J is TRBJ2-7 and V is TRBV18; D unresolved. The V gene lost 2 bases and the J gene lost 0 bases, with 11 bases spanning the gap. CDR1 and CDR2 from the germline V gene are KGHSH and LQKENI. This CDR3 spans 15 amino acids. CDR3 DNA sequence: TGTGCCAGCTCACCATCACATATTAGCTCCTACGAGCAGTACTTC. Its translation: CASSPSHISSYEQYF.

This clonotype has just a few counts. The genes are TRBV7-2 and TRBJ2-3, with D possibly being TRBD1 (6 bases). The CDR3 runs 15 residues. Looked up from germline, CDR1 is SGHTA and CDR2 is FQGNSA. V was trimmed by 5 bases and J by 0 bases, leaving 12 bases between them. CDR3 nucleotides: TGTGCCAGCAGCCAAAATCAGGGGAGCACAGATACGCAGTATTTT. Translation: CASSQNQGSTDTQYF.